This is a list of T cell receptor beta chains from one sample in a study of blood T cell repertoires in COVID-19. The method was immunoSEQ multiplex PCR; TCRdb's version includes in-frame clones alone and lacks a portion of them. The data show around 260,000 clones, with 80% to 90% seen just once and roughly 10% held by the top ten. The sequenced sample consisted of peripheral blood. These TCRs come from a woman in her 70s with COVID-19, enrolled during active disease. Each CDR3 is given without its conserved first and last residue. Each record gives: V gene, D gene, CDR3 protein. The D gene is left open where the match is weak.

V: TRBV28
D: -
CDR3: ASSPLAYEQY

V: TRBV30
D: TRBD2
CDR3: AWRLSGRAINEQF

V: TRBV7-2
D: -
CDR3: ASSAGGKGRDEQY

V: TRBV6-2/TRBV6-3
D: TRBD1
CDR3: ASSYAGTGNSPLH

V: TRBV14
D: -
CDR3: ASSQQKTAGNNSPLH

V: TRBV28
D: TRBD1
CDR3: ASSRPQGASYEQY

V: TRBV4-3
D: -
CDR3: ASSQVMGHTGELF

V: TRBV19
D: -
CDR3: ASSKISGRLIEQY

V: TRBV9
D: -
CDR3: ASSVGHANSPLH

V: TRBV7-3
D: TRBD1
CDR3: ASSLYGTGDQETQY

V: TRBV18
D: -
CDR3: ASSKIRSRDGGEAF

V: TRBV4-3
D: TRBD1
CDR3: ASSQDVGGANQPQH

V: TRBV5-8
D: -
CDR3: ASSLEDLPSYEQY

V: TRBV11-3
D: TRBD2
CDR3: ASSFRLGGAGMYQETQY

V: TRBV14
D: -
CDR3: ASSQDLLATGELF

V: TRBV29-1
D: TRBD2
CDR3: SEGLAMRKVYEQY

V: TRBV7-9
D: TRBD1
CDR3: ASSLERDRVHQPQH

V: TRBV4-3
D: -
CDR3: ASSQAQAGGTQY

V: TRBV18
D: -
CDR3: ASSPSGDTQY

V: TRBV6-2/TRBV6-3
D: -
CDR3: ASSYYTSSNQPQH

V: TRBV7-4
D: TRBD2
CDR3: ASSHESPGLAGDETQY

V: TRBV6-5
D: -
CDR3: ASRAWPTGDEQF

V: TRBV30
D: -
CDR3: AWSLGPGLETQY

V: TRBV7-2
D: TRBD1
CDR3: ASSPRTGNTEAF

V: TRBV12-5
D: -
CDR3: ASVGDTYGANYGYT

V: TRBV10-3
D: TRBD1
CDR3: AISADRGGQPQH

V: TRBV5-1
D: -
CDR3: ASRSSYEQY

V: TRBV11-3
D: -
CDR3: ASSQPRGYTQY

V: TRBV5-4
D: TRBD2
CDR3: ASSPTSGRDYEQY

V: TRBV7-3
D: -
CDR3: ASSSTAHSPLH

V: TRBV9
D: -
CDR3: ASSVRGADNEQF

V: TRBV7-2
D: -
CDR3: ASSLVGGNAYGYT

V: TRBV9
D: -
CDR3: ASSPTPRDSPLH